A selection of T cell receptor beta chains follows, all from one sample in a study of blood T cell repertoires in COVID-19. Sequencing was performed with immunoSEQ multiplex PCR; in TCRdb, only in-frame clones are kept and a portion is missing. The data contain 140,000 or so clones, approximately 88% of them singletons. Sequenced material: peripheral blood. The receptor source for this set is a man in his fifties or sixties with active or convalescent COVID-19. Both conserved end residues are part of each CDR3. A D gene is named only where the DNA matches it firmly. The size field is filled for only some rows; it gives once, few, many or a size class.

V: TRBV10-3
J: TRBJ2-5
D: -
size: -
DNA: TGTGCCATCAGTGTTGGGCAGGAACAAGAGACCCAGTACTTC
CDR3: CAISVGQEQETQYF

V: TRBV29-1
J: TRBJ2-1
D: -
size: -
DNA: TGCAGCGTCCTATCCTACAATGAGCAGTTCTTC
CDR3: CSVLSYNEQFF

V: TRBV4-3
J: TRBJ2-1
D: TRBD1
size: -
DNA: TGCGCCAGCAGCCGGGACAGGCCTAATGAGCAGTTCTTC
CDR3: CASSRDRPNEQFF

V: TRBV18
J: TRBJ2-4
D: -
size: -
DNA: TGTGCCAGCTCACTAGACAGCCGACTAAACATTCAGTACTTC
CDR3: CASSLDSRLNIQYF

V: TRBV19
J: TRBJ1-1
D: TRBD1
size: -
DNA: TGTGCCAGTAGCCCCGACAGGGTAAACACTGAAGCTTTCTTT
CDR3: CASSPDRVNTEAFF

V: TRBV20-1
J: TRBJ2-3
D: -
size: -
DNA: TGCAGTCCCGGGTGGGATACGCAGTATTTT
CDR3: CSPGWDTQYF

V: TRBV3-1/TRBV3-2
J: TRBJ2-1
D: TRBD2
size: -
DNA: TGTGCCAGCAGCCAAGTCCGCGGGGGCTCCTACAATGAGCAGTTCTTC
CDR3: CASSQVRGGSYNEQFF

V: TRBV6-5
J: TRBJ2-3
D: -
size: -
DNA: TGTGCCAGCAGTTACAGCGGTCGCACAGATACGCAGTATTTT
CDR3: CASSYSGRTDTQYF

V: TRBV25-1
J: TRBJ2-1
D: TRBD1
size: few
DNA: TGTGCCAGCAGCCCAGGGGGCAATGAGCAGTTCTTC
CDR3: CASSPGGNEQFF

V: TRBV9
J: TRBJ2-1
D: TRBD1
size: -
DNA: TGTGCCAGCAGCACCTCGGGACAGCAGAACAATGAGCAGTTCTTC
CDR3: CASSTSGQQNNEQFF

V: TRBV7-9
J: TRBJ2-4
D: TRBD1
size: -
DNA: TGTGCCAGCAGCTTAGGTGGACAGGGGACCAAAAACATTCAGTACTTC
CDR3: CASSLGGQGTKNIQYF

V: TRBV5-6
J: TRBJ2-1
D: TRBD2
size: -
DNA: TGTGCCAGCAGTTTTAGGGAGGGCCTTTCCTACAATGAGCAGTTCTTC
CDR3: CASSFREGLSYNEQFF

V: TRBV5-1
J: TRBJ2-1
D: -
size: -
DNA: TGCGCCAGCAGCTTGGGGGATCGGGGGAATGAGCAGTTCTTC
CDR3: CASSLGDRGNEQFF

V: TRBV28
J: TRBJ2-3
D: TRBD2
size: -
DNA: TGTGCCAGTTTAGCGGGAGTAACAGATACGCAGTATTTT
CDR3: CASLAGVTDTQYF

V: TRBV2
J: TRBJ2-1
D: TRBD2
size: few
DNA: TGTGCCAGCAGTGATATGAGCGGGGGAAACAATGAGCAGTTCTTC
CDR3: CASSDMSGGNNEQFF

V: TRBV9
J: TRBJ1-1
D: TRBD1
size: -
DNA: TGTGCCAGCAGCGTAGGTACAGGGGCCCTGAACACTGAAGCTTTCTTT
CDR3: CASSVGTGALNTEAFF

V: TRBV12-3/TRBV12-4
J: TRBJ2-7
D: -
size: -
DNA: TGTGCCAGCAGTTTCGGTAGAAACTACGAGCAGTACTTC
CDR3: CASSFGRNYEQYF

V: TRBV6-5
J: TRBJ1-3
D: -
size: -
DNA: TGTGCCAGCAGTAACGAGCAGGGGTACACCATATATTTT
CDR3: CASSNEQGYTIYF

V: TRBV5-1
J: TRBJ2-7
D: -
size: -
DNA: TGCGCCAGCAGCCGAGTGGAGGGTCTCAACGAGCAGTACTTC
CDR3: CASSRVEGLNEQYF

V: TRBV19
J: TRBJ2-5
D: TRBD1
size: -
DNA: TGTGCCAGTAGTCTCACGGACAGGGGGGAGACCCAGTACTTC
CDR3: CASSLTDRGETQYF

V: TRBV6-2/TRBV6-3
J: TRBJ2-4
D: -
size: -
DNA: TGTGCCAGCAGTTACGAACGGGGAGCCAAAAACATTCAGTACTTC
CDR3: CASSYERGAKNIQYF

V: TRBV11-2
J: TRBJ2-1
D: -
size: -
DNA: TGTGCCAGCAGGGGACGGGGGACCTACAATGAGCAGTTCTTC
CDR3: CASRGRGTYNEQFF

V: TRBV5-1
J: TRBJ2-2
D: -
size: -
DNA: TGCGCCAGCAGCTTGATGAGTTTCACGAACACCGGGGAGCTGTTTTTT
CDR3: CASSLMSFTNTGELFF

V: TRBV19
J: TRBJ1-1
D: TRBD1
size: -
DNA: TGTGCCAGTAGACTACCGGGACAGGGGGCCTCAGGCACTGAAGCTTTCTTT
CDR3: CASRLPGQGASGTEAFF

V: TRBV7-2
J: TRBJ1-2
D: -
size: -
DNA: TGTGCCAGCAGCTTATGGCCCAATGGCTACACCTTC
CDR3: CASSLWPNGYTF

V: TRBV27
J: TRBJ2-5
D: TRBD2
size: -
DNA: TGTGCCAGCAGTCATACTAGCGGGAGGGTAGGAGAGACCCAGTACTTC
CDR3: CASSHTSGRVGETQYF

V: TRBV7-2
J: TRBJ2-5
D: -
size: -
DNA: TGTGCCAGCAGCTTAGCACCTCAGGGAGAGACCCAGTACTTC
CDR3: CASSLAPQGETQYF

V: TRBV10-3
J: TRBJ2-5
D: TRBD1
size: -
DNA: TGTGCCATCAGTGGCGGACAGGGAGGATTGGAGACCCAGTACTTC
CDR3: CAISGGQGGLETQYF

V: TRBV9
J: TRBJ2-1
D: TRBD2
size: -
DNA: TGTGCCAGCAGCCTTAGCGGGGTTAACTACAATGAGCAGTTCTTC
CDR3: CASSLSGVNYNEQFF

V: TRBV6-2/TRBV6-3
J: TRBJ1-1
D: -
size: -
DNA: TGTGCCAGCAGTTATTTACAGCGGAAGAACACTGAAGCTTTCTTT
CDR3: CASSYLQRKNTEAFF

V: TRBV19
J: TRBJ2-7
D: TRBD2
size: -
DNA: TGTGCCAGTACCCCCCAGGCGGGACTAGCGGGCAACGAGCAGTACTTC
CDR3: CASTPQAGLAGNEQYF

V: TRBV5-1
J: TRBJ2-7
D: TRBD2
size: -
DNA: TGCGCCAGCAGCTTGGGTGGAGCGGGAGGTTACTACGAGCAGTACTTC
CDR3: CASSLGGAGGYYEQYF

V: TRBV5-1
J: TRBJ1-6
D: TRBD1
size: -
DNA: TGCGCCAGCAGCTTGGCGGGACAGGGGGGGTCACCCCTCCACTTT
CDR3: CASSLAGQGGSPLHF

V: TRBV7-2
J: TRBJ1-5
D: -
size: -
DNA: TGTGCCAGCTCAGGGGCTCCTAATCAGCCCCAGCATTTT
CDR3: CASSGAPNQPQHF

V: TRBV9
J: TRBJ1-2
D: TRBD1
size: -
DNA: TGTGCCAGCAGCACAGGGACAGGGGGCTATGGCTACACCTTC
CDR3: CASSTGTGGYGYTF

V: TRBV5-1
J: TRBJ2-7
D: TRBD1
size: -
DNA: TGCGCCAGCAGCTCAGGGGGTACCTACGAGCAGTACTTC
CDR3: CASSSGGTYEQYF

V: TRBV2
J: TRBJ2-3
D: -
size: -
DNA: TGTGCCTCTAAGGGGACTTTCACAGATACGCAGTATTTT
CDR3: CASKGTFTDTQYF

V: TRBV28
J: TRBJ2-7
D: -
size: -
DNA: TGTGCCAGCAGTTTATCCCCATCATACGAGCAGTACTTC
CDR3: CASSLSPSYEQYF

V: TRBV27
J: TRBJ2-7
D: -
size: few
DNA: TGTGCCAGCAGTCTAACAGTGAGTACCTACGAGCAGTACTTC
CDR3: CASSLTVSTYEQYF

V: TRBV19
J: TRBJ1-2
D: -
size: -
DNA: TGTGCCAGTAGGTACCGGGGAGCTAACTATGGCTACACCTTC
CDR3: CASRYRGANYGYTF

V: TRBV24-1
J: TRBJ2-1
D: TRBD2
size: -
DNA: TGTGCCACCAGTGAGTCTCGGACTAGTTTCGATGAGCAGTTCTTC
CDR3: CATSESRTSFDEQFF

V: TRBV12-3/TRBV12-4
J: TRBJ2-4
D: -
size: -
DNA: TGTGCCAGCAGTACCGTTGTAGACATTCAGTACTTC
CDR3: CASSTVVDIQYF

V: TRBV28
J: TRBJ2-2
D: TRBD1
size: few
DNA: TGTGCCAGCAGTCCGGACAGGGCGAGTGGCACCGGGGAGCTGTTTTTT
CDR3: CASSPDRASGTGELFF

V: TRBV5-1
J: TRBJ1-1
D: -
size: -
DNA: TGCGCCAGCAGCTTGGGGGGGCACACTGAAGCTTTCTTT
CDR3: CASSLGGHTEAFF

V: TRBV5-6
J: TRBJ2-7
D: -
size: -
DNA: TGTGCCAGCAGCTTGGAGAGTAGATCCGTCGAGCAGTACTTC
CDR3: CASSLESRSVEQYF

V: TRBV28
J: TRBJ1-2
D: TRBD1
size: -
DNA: TGTGCCACCGCTAGACAGGGGCCCTCGAAGGCCGGCGGCTACACCTTC
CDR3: CATARQGPSKAGGYTF

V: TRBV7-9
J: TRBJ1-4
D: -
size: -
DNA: TGTGCCAGCAGCGCAAGACAGTCAACTAATGAAAAACTGTTTTTT
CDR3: CASSARQSTNEKLFF

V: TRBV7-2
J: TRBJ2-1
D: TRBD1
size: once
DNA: TGTGCCAGCAGCTTAAACAGGGGGCCCTACAATGAGCAGTTCTTC
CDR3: CASSLNRGPYNEQFF

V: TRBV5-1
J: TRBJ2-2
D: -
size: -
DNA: TGCGCCAGCAGCCTTAGCGGACTGAACACCGGGGAGCTGTTTTTT
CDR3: CASSLSGLNTGELFF

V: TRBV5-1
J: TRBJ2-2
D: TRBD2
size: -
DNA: TGCGCCAGCAGCTTGGCCAGCGGGAGGGTCACCGGGGAGCTGTTTTTT
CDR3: CASSLASGRVTGELFF

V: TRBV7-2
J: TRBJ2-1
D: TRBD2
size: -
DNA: TGTGCCAGCAGCTTAGGCGGGAGGAGGGTCAATGAGCAGTTCTTC
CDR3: CASSLGGRRVNEQFF

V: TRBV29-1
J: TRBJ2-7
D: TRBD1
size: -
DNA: TGCAGCGCTGTTACCCATCCCGGGACAGGGTACGAGCAGTACTTC
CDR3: CSAVTHPGTGYEQYF

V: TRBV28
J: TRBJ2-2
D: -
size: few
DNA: TGTGCCAGCAGTTGGGGGGGCGCCCCCGGGGAGCTGTTTTTT
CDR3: CASSWGGAPGELFF

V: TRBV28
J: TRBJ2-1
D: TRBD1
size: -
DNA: TGTGCCAGCAGTTCGACAGGGAAGCAGTTCTTC
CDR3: CASSSTGKQFF

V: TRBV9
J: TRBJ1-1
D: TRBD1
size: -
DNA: TGTGCCAGCAGCGCAGGACAGGGGGCCGGATGGAACACTGAAGCTTTCTTT
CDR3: CASSAGQGAGWNTEAFF

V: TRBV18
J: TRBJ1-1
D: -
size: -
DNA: TGTGCCAGCTCACCGGGTGCAGGGAACACTGAAGCTTTCTTT
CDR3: CASSPGAGNTEAFF

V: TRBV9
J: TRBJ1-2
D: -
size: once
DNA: TGTGCCAGCAGCGTAGGGGACTTCGGGGGCTACACCTTC
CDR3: CASSVGDFGGYTF

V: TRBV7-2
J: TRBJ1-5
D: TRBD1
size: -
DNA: TGTGCCAGCAGCGGCGGGGTTGGCGGGACAGGGTTACGGCCCCAGCATTTT
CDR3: CASSGGVGGTGLRPQHF

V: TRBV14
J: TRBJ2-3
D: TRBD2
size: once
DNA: TGTGCCAGCAGCCACGGACTAGCGGCGGCAGATACGCAGTATTTT
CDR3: CASSHGLAAADTQYF